What follows describes a single T cell receptor beta chain. Authors' data handling: Nucleated cell number was recorded as an estimate derived from reference gene primer amplification. Repertoires were generated with immunoSEQ multiplex PCR, while TCRdb's copy carries only in-frame clones and drops some. V and J calls plus clone size are reproduced from that table; the DNA served to infer D and trimming. The table lists 120,000 or so clones, 70% to 85% of them singletons. J lost 2 bases, V lost 4 bases, and 7 bases had no gene match. Germline-derived CDR1 and CDR2 are LNHDA and SQIVND (reference sequence). The CDR3 contains 15 residues. This entry belongs to a study of blood T cell repertoires in COVID-19. Study information: The study drew acute and convalescent COVID-19 samples from the United States, Italy and Spain. T cells, B-cell-depleted T cells, or PBMCs supplied cDNA or gDNA.

This chain links TRBV19 with TRBJ2-7, with TRBD1 matching 8 bases. Sequencing was performed on peripheral blood. This sequence originates from a woman aged 45-60 years with acute or convalescent COVID-19. The CDR3 sequence: CASSKGGQATYEQYF. CDR3 sequence (DNA): TGTGCCAGTAGTAAAGGGGGACAGGCAACCTACGAGCAGTACTTC.